These 22 T cell receptor beta chains originate from one sample sequenced in a study of cytomegalovirus exposure and HLA in healthy donors. This PCR relied on a set of 60 Vbeta primers and 13 Jbeta primers. Sequencing was performed with immunoSEQ multiplex PCR; in TCRdb, only in-frame clones are kept and a portion is missing. The sample yields roughly 190,000 clones, about nine tenths seen once. Sequences were obtained from PBMCs. These TCRs come from a man in his thirties or forties in good health and CMV-seronegative.

The V and J genes are TRBV27 and TRBJ1-5; D unclear. The CDR3 spans 14 residues. CDR1 and CDR2 from the germline V gene are MNHEY and SMNVEV (reference sequence). The ends were cut back, 5 bases at V and 1 base at J, with 9 bases in the middle. The CDR3 here is CASSTDSSNQPQHF. In DNA, the CDR3 is TGTGCCAGCAGTACCGACTCAAGCAATCAGCCCCAGCATTTT.

The chain joins TRBV28 to TRBJ1-2; D unclear. V lost 8 bases, J lost 2 bases, and 6 bases lay in between. This CDR3 region has 11 residues. Germline-derived CDR1 and CDR2 are MDHEN and SYDVKM. CDR3 nucleotide sequence: TGTGCCAGCTCTAACAACTATGGCTACACCTTC. Protein product: CASSNNYGYTF.

The chain couples TRBV7-2 to TRBJ2-7, with D hard to call. Germline V gene data show CDR1 as SGHTA and CDR2 as FQGNSA. The CDR3 is made up of 11 amino acids. With 4 bases removed from V and 4 bases from J, the gap between germline ends came to 5 bases. CDR3: CASSSRYEQYF. CDR3 nucleotide sequence: TGTGCCAGCAGCTCGAGGTACGAGCAGTACTTC.

This chain connects TRBV6-6 to TRBJ2-1; 9 bases fit TRBD1. This CDR3 is 13 amino acids long. V dropped 6 bases and J dropped 14; count of bases not matched to a gene: 11. Germline values: CDR1 MNHNY, CDR2 SVGAGI (reference sequence). The CDR3 sequence: CASRGTGPGEEFF. In nucleotides, the CDR3 is TGTGCCAGCAGAGGGACAGGGCCGGGAGAGGAGTTCTTC.

This clone was seen once. The chain couples TRBV28 to TRBJ1-2; TRBD1 aligns across 7 bases. CDR3 length: 13 residues. Looked up from germline, CDR1 is MDHEN and CDR2 is SYDVKM. Unmatched junction bases numbered 10, after V lost 11 bases and J lost 4 bases. The CDR3 protein is CAAQGGGIYGYTF. The CDR3 DNA reads TGTGCCGCCCAAGGGGGCGGGATCTATGGCTACACCTTC.

V is TRBV4-2 and J is TRBJ1-5; D call uncertain. V dropped 2 bases and J dropped 0 bases, with 8 bases sitting between them. This CDR3 is 15 amino acids long. Germline V gene lookup returns CDR1 LGHNA and CDR2 YNFKEQ. CDR3 sequence (DNA): TGTGCCAGCAGCCAAAGGGAGGATAGCAATCAGCCCCAGCATTTT. Its translation: CASSQREDSNQPQHF.

The gene calls are TRBV18 and TRBJ1-2, with 7 bases lining up with TRBD1. Germline V gene sequence: CDR1 KGHSH, CDR2 LQKENI. Losses at the gene ends were 3 bases for V and 6 bases for J; bases not matched to a gene: 10. The CDR3 covers 15 residues. CDR3 amino acids: CASSPSQGETDGYTF. CDR3 nucleotides: TGTGCCAGCTCACCCTCGCAGGGGGAGACGGATGGCTACACCTTC.

The chain joins TRBV5-4 to TRBJ2-7, with 9 bases that match TRBD2. The V gene end was trimmed by 0 bases and the J gene end by 4 bases; junction bases not matched to a gene: 8. In germline, CDR1 is SGHNT, CDR2 YYREEE (reference sequence). The CDR3 length is 16 residues. CDR3 in DNA: TGTGCCAGCAGCTTGGGGGGGGTAGCGGGAGTGTACGAGCAGTACTTC. The encoded protein is CASSLGGVAGVYEQYF.

The chain has TRBV29-1 and TRBJ1-1; 8 bases line up with TRBD1. Germline CDR1 reads SQVTM; CDR2 reads ANQGSEA. The CDR3 is 14 amino acids. V lost 5 bases to trimming and J lost 6 bases; unmatched junction nucleotides: 11. The DNA of the CDR3 is TGCAGCGTTTCCCCTGGACAGGGAGTCGCTGAAGCTTTCTTT. Protein: CSVSPGQGVAEAFF.

This chain links TRBV11-2 with TRBJ1-1, with D possibly being TRBD1 (6 bases). Germline values: CDR1 SGHAT, CDR2 FQNNGV. This CDR3 region has 15 residues. Trimming removed 5 bases from V and 0 bases from J, with 13 bases in between. This CDR3 reads CASSTRTAMNTEAFF. CDR3 nucleotide sequence: TGTGCCAGCAGCACCCGGACAGCCATGAACACTGAAGCTTTCTTT.

The V and J genes are TRBV5-4 and TRBJ1-3, with D unclear. There are 16 residues in the CDR3. The V and J ends lost 4 bases and 0 bases respectively, with 14 bases between them. Looked up from germline, CDR1 is SGHNT and CDR2 is YYREEE (reference sequence). This CDR3 reads CASSEAAYSSGNTIYF. CDR3 in DNA: TGTGCCAGCAGCGAGGCAGCGTACTCCTCTGGAAACACCATATATTTT.

The V call is TRBV5-1, the J call TRBJ2-3; 8 bases are a match to TRBD2. Trimming cost V 4 bases and J 3 bases; bases outside gene matches: 10. CDR3 length: 16 amino acids. Looked up from germline, CDR1 is SGHRS and CDR2 is YFSETQ. This CDR3 reads CASSAQREQETDTQYF. DNA of the CDR3: TGCGCCAGCAGCGCCCAGCGGGAGCAGGAGACAGATACGCAGTATTTT.

CDR3 bases: TGCGCCAGCAGCATCCTAGCGGGGGGGCCTGACGGGGAGCTGTTTTTT. Amino acids: CASSILAGGPDGELFF. V gene TRBV5-1 combines with J gene TRBJ2-2; the match to TRBD2 covers 12 bases. From germline, CDR1 is SGHRS and CDR2 YFSETQ. The J segment lost 7 bases and the V segment lost 4 bases, leaving 8 bases of the junction unmatched. This CDR3 is built from 16 residues.

The gene calls are TRBV10-3 and TRBJ1-5, with no clear D. This CDR3 has 15 amino acids. Germline loops: CDR1 ENHRY, CDR2 SYGVKD. The germline V and J ends were trimmed by 3 bases and 2 bases, with 11 bases remaining between them. The CDR3 region is CAISDDNRGNQPQHF. For the CDR3, the DNA is TGTGCCATCAGTGATGACAACCGCGGCAATCAGCCCCAGCATTTT.

There are a few counts of this clone. The chain has TRBV14 and TRBJ1-1, with D uncertain. Germline loops: CDR1 SGHDN, CDR2 FVKESK. The CDR3 extends over 15 amino acids. V lost 2 bases to trimming and J lost 1 base, with 11 bases between them. CDR3 amino acids: CASSQLRHANTEAFF. Here the CDR3 DNA reads TGTGCCAGCAGCCAATTGAGACACGCGAACACTGAAGCTTTCTTT.

The chain uses TRBV9 and TRBJ1-1; D might be TRBD1 (5 bases). Germline V gene data show CDR1 as SGDLS and CDR2 as YYNGEE. V was pared by 1 base and J by 3 bases, with 10 bases between. There are 14 residues in the CDR3. CDR3 nucleotides: TGTGCCAGCAGCGTACTAGGGGCGTACACTGAAGCTTTCTTT. Its protein product is CASSVLGAYTEAFF.

The chain couples TRBV28 to TRBJ2-5; D is possibly TRBD1 (5 bases). Looked up from germline, CDR1 is MDHEN and CDR2 is SYDVKM. V was trimmed by 3 bases and J by 5 bases, leaving 10 bases between them. This CDR3 contains 13 residues. This chain's CDR3 is CASSFKGMETQYF. The CDR3 DNA follows: TGTGCCAGCAGTTTCAAGGGGATGGAGACCCAGTACTTC.

Comment on this clone: Lacking the conserved final phenylalanine or tryptophan, this CDR3 likely reflects a read error. The chain carries TRBV7-8 and TRBJ1-5; D perhaps matches TRBD1 (6 bases). V was clipped by 3 bases and J by 4 bases, with 13 bases between them. Germline values: CDR1 SGHVS, CDR2 FQNEAQ. The CDR3 runs to 15 residues. CDR3 sequence reads: CASSFAGGTNQPQHL. DNA for the CDR3: TGTGCCAGCAGCTTCGCGGGGGGGACAAATCAGCCCCAGCATCTT.

The chain has TRBV28 and TRBJ2-7, with TRBD1 matching 7 bases. The CDR3 covers 14 residues. Trimming at V came to 4 bases and at J to 4 bases, leaving 7 bases not matched to a gene. Germline CDR1 is MDHEN and CDR2 is SYDVKM. The chain's CDR3 is CASSSSGRGYEQYF. The CDR3 region has the DNA TGTGCCAGCAGTTCCAGTGGCAGGGGGTACGAGCAGTACTTC.

This clone has only a few counts. This chain uses TRBV7-9 with TRBJ2-7, with 8 bases that match TRBD2. Germline V gene data show CDR1 as SEHNR and CDR2 as FQNEAQ (reference sequence). V lost 1 base to trimming and J lost 1 base; unmatched junction nucleotides: 12. CDR3 size: 18 residues. This CDR3 reads CASSLGGTRTSRSYEQYF. CDR3 nucleotide sequence: TGTGCCAGCAGCTTAGGCGGGACTAGAACGAGCAGGTCCTACGAGCAGTACTTC. The full variable domain, in which reference TRBV7-9 and TRBJ2-7 provide the parts outside the CDR3, is DTGVSQNPRHKITKRGQNVTFRCDPISEHNRLYWYRQTLGQGPEFLTYFQNEAQLEKSRLLSDRFSAERPKGSFSTLEIQRTEQGDSAMYLCASSLGGTRTSRSYEQYFGPGTRLTVT.

This chain connects TRBV15 to TRBJ2-7; tentatively, D is TRBD1 (5 bases). Trimming removed 5 bases at V and 6 bases at J, with 11 bases between. Per the germline V gene, CDR1 is LNHNV and CDR2 is YYDKDF (reference sequence). The CDR3 length is 12 residues. The CDR3 coding sequence is TGTGCCACCAGCGCCACAGGATCCGAGCAGTACTTC. Translated, it gives CATSATGSEQYF.

The chain couples TRBV7-6 to TRBJ2-3; D is possibly TRBD1 (6 bases). The CDR3 consists of 16 residues. V dropped 5 bases and J dropped 6 bases, with 21 bases sitting between them. Germline lookup yields CDR1 SGHVS and CDR2 FNYEAQ. The CDR3 is CASSIDTGSFMDTQYF. As DNA, the CDR3 is TGTGCCAGCAGCATTGACACAGGGAGCTTCATGGATACGCAGTATTTT.